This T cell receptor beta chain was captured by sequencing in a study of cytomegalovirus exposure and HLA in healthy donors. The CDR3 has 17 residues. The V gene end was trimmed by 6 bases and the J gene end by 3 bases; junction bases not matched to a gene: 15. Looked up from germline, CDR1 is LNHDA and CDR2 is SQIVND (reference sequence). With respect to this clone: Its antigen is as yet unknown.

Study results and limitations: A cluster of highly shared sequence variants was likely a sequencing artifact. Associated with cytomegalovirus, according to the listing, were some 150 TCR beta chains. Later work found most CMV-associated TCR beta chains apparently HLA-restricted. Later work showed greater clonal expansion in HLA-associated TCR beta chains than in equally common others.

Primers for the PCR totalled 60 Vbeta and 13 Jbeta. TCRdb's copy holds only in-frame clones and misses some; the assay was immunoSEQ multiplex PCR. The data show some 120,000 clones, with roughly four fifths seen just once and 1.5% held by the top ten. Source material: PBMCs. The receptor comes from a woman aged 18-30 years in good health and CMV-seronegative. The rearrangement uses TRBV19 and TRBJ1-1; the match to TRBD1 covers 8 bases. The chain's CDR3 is CASSRLTGATLDTEAFF. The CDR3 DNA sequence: TGTGCCAGTAGCCGACTGACAGGGGCGACGTTGGACACTGAAGCTTTCTTT.